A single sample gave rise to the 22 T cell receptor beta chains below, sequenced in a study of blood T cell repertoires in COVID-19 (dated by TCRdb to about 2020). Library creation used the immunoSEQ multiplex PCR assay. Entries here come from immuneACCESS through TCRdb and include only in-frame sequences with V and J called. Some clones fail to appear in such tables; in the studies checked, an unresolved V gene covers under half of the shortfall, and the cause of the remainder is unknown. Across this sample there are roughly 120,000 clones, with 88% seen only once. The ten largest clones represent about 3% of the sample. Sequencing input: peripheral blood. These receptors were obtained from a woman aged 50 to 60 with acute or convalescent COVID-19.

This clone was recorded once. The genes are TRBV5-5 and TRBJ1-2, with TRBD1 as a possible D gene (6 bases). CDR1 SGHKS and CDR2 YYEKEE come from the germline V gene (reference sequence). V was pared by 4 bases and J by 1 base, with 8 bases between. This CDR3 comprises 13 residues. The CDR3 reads CASSKDSNYGYTF. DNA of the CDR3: TGTGCCAGCAGCAAGGACAGTAACTATGGCTACACCTTC.

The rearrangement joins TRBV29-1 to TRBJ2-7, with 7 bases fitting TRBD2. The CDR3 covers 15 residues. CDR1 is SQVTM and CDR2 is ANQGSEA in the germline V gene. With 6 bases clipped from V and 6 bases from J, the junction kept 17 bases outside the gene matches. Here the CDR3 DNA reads TGCAGCGTCGCCGTCTCTCGGGGGAGGGCTGCCGAGCAGTACTTC. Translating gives CSVAVSRGRAAEQYF.

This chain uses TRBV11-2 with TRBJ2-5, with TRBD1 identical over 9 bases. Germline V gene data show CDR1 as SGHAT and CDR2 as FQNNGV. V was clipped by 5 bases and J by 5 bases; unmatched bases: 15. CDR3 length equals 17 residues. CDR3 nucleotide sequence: TGTGCCAGCAGCCCGAGGTTCCGGACAGGGGATATCGAGACCCAGTACTTC. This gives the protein CASSPRFRTGDIETQYF.

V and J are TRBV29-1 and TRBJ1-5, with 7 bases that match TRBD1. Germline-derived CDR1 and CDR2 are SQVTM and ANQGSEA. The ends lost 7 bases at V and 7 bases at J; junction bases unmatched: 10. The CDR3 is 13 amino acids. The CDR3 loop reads CSAVTGLSQPQHF. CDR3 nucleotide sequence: TGCAGCGCCGTGACAGGGTTAAGCCAGCCCCAGCATTTT.

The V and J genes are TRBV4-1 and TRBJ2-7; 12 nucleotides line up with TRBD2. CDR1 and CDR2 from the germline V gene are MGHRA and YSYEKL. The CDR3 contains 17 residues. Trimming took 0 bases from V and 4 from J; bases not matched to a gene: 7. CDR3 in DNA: TGCGCCAGCAGCCAAGATATCCCCGGGACTAGCGGGTACGAGCAGTACTTC. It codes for CASSQDIPGTSGYEQYF.

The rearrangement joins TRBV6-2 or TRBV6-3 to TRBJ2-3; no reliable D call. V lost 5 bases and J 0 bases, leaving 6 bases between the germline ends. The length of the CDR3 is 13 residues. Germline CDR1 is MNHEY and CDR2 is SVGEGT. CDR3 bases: TGTGCCAGCAGTCGCCAGAGCACAGATACGCAGTATTTT. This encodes CASSRQSTDTQYF.

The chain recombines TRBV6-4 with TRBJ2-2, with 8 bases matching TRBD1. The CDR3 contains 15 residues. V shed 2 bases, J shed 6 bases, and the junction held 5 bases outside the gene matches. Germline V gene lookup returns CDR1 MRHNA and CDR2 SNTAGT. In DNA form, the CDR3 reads TGTGCCAGCAGTGACGTGTCAGGGGGCGCCGGGGAGCTGTTTTTT. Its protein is CASSDVSGGAGELFF.

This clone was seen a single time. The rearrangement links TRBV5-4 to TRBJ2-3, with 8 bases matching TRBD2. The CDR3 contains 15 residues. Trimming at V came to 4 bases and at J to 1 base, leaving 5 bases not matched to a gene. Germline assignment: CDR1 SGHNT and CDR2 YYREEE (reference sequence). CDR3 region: CASSRTSGRTDTQYF. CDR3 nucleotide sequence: TGTGCCAGCAGCCGCACTAGCGGTCGCACAGATACGCAGTATTTT.

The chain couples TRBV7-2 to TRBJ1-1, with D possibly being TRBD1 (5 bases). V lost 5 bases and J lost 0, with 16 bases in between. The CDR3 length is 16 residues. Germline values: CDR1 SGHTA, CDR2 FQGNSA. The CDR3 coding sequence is TGTGCCAGCAGCGGGGCTACGACTTGGATGAACACTGAAGCTTTCTTT. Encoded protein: CASSGATTWMNTEAFF.

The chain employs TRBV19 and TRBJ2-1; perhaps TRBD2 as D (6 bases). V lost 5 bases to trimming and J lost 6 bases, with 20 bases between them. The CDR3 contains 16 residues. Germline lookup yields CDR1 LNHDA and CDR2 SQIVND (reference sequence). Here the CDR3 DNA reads TGTGCCAGTAGTGAGACCACGGCGGGATGGGTCAATGAGCAGTTCTTC. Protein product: CASSETTAGWVNEQFF.

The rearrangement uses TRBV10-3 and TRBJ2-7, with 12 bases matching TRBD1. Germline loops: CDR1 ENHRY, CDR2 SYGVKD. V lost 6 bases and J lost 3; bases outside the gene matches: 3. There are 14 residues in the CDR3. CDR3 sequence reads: CAIRGQGAIYEQYF. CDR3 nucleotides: TGTGCCATCAGGGGACAGGGGGCGATCTACGAGCAGTACTTC.

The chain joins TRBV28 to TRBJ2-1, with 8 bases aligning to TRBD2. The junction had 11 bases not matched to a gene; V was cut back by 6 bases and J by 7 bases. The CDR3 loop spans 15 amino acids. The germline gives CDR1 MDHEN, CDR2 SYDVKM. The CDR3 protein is CASRGGLVSQNEQFF. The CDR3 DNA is TGTGCCAGCAGGGGGGGACTAGTCAGTCAGAATGAGCAGTTCTTC.

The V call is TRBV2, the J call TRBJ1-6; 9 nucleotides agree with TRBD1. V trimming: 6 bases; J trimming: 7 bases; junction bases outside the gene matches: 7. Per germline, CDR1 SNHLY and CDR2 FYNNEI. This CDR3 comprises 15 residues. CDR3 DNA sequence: TGTGCCAGCAGGCCTGAGGGACAGGGAAATTCACCCCTCCACTTT. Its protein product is CASRPEGQGNSPLHF.

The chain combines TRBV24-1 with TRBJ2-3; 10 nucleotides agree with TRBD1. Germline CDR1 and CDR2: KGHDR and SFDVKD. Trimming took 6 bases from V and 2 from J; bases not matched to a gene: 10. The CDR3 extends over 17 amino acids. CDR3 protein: CATSRSGTGADTDTQYF. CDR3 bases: TGTGCCACCAGTCGCTCCGGGACAGGGGCCGACACAGATACGCAGTATTTT.

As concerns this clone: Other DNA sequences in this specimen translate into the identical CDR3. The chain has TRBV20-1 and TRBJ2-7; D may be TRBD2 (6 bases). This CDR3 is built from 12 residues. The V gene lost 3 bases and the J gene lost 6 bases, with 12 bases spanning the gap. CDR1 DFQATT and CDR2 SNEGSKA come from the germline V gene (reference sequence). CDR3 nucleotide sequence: TGCAGTGCTAGTCGGGGGACGGGCGAGCAGTACTTC. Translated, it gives CSASRGTGEQYF.

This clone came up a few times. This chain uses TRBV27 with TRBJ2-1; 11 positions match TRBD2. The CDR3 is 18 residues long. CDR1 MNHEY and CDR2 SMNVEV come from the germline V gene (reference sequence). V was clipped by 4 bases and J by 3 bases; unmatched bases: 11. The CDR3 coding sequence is TGTGCCAGCAGTTCCTTTCACCTAGGGACTAGCGGCTACAATGAGCAGTTCTTC. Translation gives CASSSFHLGTSGYNEQFF.

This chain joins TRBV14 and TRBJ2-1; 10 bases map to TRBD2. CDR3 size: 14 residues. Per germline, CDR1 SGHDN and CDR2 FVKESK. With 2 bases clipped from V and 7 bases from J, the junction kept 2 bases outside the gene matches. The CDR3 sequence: CASSQLAGANEQFF. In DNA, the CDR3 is TGTGCCAGCAGCCAACTAGCGGGAGCGAATGAGCAGTTCTTC.

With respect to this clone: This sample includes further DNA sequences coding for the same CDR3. The chain's CDR3 is CASSYTGQGAGYTF. For the CDR3, the DNA is TGTGCCAGCAGTTACACCGGACAGGGGGCTGGCTACACCTTC. The genes are TRBV6-5 and TRBJ1-2; TRBD1 matches at 11 bases. Germline V gives CDR1 MNHEY, CDR2 SVGAGI. Trimming cost V 2 bases and J 7 bases; bases outside gene matches: 3. The CDR3 loop spans 14 amino acids.

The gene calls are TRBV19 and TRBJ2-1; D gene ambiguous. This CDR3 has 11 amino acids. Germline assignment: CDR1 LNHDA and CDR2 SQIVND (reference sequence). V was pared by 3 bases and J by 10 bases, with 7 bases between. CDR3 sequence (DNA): TGTGCCAGTAGTATTTCTGGCGAGCAGTTCTTC. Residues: CASSISGEQFF.

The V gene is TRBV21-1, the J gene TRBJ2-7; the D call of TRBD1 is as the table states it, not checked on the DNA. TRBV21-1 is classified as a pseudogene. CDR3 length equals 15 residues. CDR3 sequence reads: CASSISRTGVYEQYF. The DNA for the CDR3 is TGTGCCAGCAGCATTAGCCGGACAGGGGTCTACGAGCAGTACTTC.

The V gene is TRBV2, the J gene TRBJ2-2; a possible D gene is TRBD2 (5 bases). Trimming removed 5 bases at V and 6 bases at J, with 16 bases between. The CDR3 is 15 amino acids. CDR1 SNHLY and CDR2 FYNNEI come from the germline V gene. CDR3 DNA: TGTGCCAGCAGTTCTGTAGGAGGAGTCGCCGGGGAGCTGTTTTTT. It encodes CASSSVGGVAGELFF.

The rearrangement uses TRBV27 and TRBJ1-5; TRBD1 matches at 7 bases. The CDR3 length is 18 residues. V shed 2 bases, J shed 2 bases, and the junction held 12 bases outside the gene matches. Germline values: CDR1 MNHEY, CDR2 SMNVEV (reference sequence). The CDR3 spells CASSLRGGADFGNQPQHF. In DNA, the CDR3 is TGTGCCAGCAGTTTAAGAGGGGGCGCGGATTTCGGCAATCAGCCCCAGCATTTT.